This T cell receptor beta chain is from a study of CD8+ T cells in alopecia areata. Per germline, CDR1 SQVTM and CDR2 ANQGSEA. The CDR3 has 14 residues. V shed 5 bases and J shed 9 bases, with 20 bases lying between them. cDNA prepared by RNA extraction and subsequent reverse transcription served as the template for sequencing. Clones were sequenced by immunoSEQ multiplex PCR, and TCRdb holds only the in-frame ones, with some missing. The sample yields around 150,000 clones, around four fifths seen once. This clone was found once. Its antigen is undetermined. Study-wide results and caveats: Scalp data also include sequences from resident alphabeta T cells of normal skin. Whereas mice showed it more clearly, TCR sharing across patients was murkier, possibly because of HLA. Elevated clonality characterized lesional scalp relative to normal scalp, particularly in alopecia totalis/universalis.

The treatment was: oral pan-JAK inhibitor, 5-10 mg twice daily. The chain links TRBV29-1 to TRBJ2-1, with D possibly TRBD2 on 6 matching bases. The sequence was obtained from a human donor with alopecia areata. The source was CD8+ T cells sorted from blood, collected at week 4, from a patient treated with tofacitinib. CDR3 amino acids: CSVLGYAGRGEQFF. The CDR3 DNA follows: TGCAGCGTTCTGGGTTATGCGGGGAGAGGTGAGCAGTTCTTC.